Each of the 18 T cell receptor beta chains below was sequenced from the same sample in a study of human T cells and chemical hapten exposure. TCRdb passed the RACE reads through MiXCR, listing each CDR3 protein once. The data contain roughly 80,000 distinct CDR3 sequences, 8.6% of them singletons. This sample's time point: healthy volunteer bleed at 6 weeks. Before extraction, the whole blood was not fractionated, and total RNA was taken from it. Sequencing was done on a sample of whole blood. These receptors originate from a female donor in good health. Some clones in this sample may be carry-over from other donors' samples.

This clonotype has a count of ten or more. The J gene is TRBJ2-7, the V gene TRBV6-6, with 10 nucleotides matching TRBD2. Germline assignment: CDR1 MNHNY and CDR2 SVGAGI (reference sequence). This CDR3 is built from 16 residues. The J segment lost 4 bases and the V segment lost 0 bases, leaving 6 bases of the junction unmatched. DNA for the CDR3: TGTGCCAGCAGTTACTCCTCCCCGACTAGCGGGTACGAGCAGTACTTC. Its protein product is CASSYSSPTSGYEQYF.

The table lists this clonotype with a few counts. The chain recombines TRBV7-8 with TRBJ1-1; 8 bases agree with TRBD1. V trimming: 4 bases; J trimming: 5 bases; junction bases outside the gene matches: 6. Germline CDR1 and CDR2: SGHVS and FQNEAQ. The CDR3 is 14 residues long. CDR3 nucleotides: TGTGCCAGCAGCTCAACAGGGGGTACGACTGAAGCTTTCTTT. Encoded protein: CASSSTGGTTEAFF.

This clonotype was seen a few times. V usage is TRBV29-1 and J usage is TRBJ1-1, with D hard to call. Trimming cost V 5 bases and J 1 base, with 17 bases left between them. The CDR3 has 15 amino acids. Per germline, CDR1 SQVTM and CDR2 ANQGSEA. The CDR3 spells CSVFARGIKNTEAFF. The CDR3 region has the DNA TGCAGCGTTTTTGCACGGGGTATCAAGAACACTGAAGCTTTCTTT.

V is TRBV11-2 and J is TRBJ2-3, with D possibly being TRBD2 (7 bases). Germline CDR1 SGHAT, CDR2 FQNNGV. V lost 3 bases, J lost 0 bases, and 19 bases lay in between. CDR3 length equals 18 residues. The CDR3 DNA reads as TGTGCCAGCAGCTTCACGGGGGGCCTTAAGACTAGCACAGATACGCAGTATTTT. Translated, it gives CASSFTGGLKTSTDTQYF.

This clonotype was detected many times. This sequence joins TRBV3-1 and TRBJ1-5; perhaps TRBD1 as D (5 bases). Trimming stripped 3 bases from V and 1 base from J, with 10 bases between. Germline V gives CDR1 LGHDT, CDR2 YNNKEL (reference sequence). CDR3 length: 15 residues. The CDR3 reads CASSHRGVSNQPQHF. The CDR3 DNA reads TGTGCCAGCAGCCACCGGGGGGTCAGCAATCAGCCCCAGCATTTT.

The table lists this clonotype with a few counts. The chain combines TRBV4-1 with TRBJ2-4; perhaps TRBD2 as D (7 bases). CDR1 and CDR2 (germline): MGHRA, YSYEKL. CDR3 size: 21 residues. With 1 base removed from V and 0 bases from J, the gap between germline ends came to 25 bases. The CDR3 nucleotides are TGCGCCAGCAGCCAAGGGGCGGGGGCAAGTATAACGGGAATAGCCAAAAACATTCAGTACTTC. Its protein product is CASSQGAGASITGIAKNIQYF.

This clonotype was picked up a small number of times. The CDR3 region is CASSQGLNEQFF. CDR3 bases: TGCGCCAGCAGCCAAGGACTGAATGAGCAGTTCTTC. This chain links TRBV4-1 with TRBJ2-1; D unresolved. Germline V CDR1 and CDR2: MGHRA, YSYEKL. The CDR3 is made up of 12 amino acids. The V end lost 1 base, the J end lost 7 bases, and 5 bases lay between the germline ends.

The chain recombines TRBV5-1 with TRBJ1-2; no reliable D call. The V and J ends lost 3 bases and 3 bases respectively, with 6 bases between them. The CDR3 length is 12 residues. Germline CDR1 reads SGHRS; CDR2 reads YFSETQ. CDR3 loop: CASSSEDYGYTF. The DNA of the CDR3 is TGCGCCAGCAGCTCTGAGGACTATGGCTACACCTTC.

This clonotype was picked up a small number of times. The CDR3 region has the DNA TGTGCCAGCAGCCCGGGACAGGGTGAAGCTTTCTTT. It is translated as CASSPGQGEAFF. V usage is TRBV13 and J usage is TRBJ1-1; 9 bases agree with TRBD1. Looked up from germline, CDR1 is PRHDT and CDR2 is FYEKMQ (reference sequence). J lost 7 bases, V lost 5 bases, and 2 bases had no gene match. The CDR3 sequence is 12 residues long.

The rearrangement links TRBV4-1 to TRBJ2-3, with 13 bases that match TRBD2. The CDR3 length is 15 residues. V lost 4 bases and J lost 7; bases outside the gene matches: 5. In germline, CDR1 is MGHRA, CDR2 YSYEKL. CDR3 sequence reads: CASSPTSGGFNTQYF. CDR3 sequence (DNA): TGCGCCAGCAGCCCGACTAGCGGGGGGTTTAATACGCAGTATTTT.

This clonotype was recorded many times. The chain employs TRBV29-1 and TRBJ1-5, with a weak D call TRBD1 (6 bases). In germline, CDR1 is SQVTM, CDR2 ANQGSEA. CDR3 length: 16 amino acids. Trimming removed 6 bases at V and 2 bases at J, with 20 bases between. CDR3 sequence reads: CSVTDAGGAGNQPQHF. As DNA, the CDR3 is TGCAGCGTCACGGACGCGGGGGGCGCGGGCAATCAGCCCCAGCATTTT.

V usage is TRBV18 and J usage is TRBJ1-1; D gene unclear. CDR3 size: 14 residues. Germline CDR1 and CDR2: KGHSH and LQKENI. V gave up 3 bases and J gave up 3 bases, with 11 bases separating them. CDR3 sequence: CASSPVKRDTEAFF. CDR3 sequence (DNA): TGTGCCAGCTCACCTGTAAAGAGGGACACTGAAGCTTTCTTT.

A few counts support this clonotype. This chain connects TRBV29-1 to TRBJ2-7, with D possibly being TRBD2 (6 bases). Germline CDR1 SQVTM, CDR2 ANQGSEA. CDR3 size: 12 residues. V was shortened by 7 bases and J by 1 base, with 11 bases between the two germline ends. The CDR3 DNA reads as TGCAGCGCGGGGGACCTTTCCTACGAGCAGTACTTC. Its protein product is CSAGDLSYEQYF.

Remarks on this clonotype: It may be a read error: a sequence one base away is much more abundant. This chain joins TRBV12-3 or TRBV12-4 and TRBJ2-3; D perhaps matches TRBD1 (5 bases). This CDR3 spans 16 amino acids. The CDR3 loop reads CASSWGRTFSTDAQYF. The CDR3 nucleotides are TGTGCCAGCAGCTGGGGCCGGACGTTCAGCACAGATGCGCAGTATTTT.

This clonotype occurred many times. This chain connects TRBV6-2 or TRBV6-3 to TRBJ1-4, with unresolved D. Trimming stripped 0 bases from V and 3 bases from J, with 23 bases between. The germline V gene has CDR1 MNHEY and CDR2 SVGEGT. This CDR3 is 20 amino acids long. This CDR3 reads CASSYSMRDAARSANEKLFF. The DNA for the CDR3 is TGTGCCAGCAGTTACTCGATGCGAGACGCCGCCCGGAGCGCTAATGAAAAACTGTTTTTT.

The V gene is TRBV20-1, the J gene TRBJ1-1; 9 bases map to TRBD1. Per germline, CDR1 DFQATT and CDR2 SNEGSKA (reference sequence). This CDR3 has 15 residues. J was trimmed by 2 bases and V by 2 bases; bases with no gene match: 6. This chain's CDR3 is CSARTGTGSNTEAFF. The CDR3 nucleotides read TGCAGTGCTAGAACCGGGACAGGGAGCAACACTGAAGCTTTCTTT.

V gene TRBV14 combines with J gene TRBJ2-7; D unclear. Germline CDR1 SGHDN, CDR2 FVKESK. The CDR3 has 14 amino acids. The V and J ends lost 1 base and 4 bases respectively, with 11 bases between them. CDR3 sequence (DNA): TGTGCCAGCAGCCAAGGTCACACGACATACGAGCAGTACTTC. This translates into CASSQGHTTYEQYF.

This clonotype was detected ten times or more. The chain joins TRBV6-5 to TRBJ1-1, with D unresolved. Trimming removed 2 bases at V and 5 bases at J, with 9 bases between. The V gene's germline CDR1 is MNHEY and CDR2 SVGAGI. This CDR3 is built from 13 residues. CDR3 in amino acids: CASSYRSGTEAFF. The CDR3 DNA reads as TGTGCCAGCAGTTACAGGAGTGGTACTGAAGCTTTCTTT.